A few counts support the clone carrying this TCR beta chain. Its cognate antigen is unknown. The data derive from a study of CD8+ T cells in alopecia areata. Study information: Patients took tofacitinib for 6 to 18 months, followed by 6 drug-free months.

General observations from the study: On tofacitinib, scalp and blood still held many of the expanded lesional clones. Relative to normal scalp, lesional scalp, especially alopecia totalis/universalis, showed higher clonality. Between patients, shared TCR sequences were less clear than in mice. This was possibly due in part to HLA diversity in the patient population.

Treatment in this sample: oral pan-JAK inhibitor, 5-10 mg twice daily. Extraction and reverse transcription of RNA yielded cDNA as the sequencing template. Data came from immunoSEQ multiplex PCR; TCRdb stores just in-frame clones and leaves some out. This repertoire shows 150,000 to 200,000 clones, 51% found once; its top ten account for around 10%. Germline V gene data show CDR1 as GTSNPN and CDR2 as SVGIG (reference sequence). The length of the CDR3 is 13 residues. V lost 4 bases and J 5 bases, leaving 11 bases between the germline ends. The receptor was isolated from a human donor with alopecia areata. This specimen consisted of CD8+ T cells sorted from blood, obtained around week 53, from a patient treated with tofacitinib. The chain couples TRBV30 to TRBJ1-4; D is unclear. CDR3 DNA: TGTGCCTGGACGAGGCAGGCAAATGAAAAACTGTTTTTT. Its translation: CAWTRQANEKLFF.